This T cell receptor (beta chain) derives from a study of human T cells and chemical hapten exposure (dated by TCRdb to 2020 to 2022). Some background on the complete study: For sensitization, 2% DPC in acetone was applied to an approximately 2 cm by approximately 2 cm area of upper inner arm skin. Throughout the study period of about 23 weeks, patients also received therapeutic DPC doses to the scalp every week. Patch testing was performed on the upper back with Finn chambers containing 0.01% DPC, and the patch tests were scored after 6 days according to International Contact Dermatitis Research Group standards. The patient cohort, mostly female, included alopecia areata with under or over 50% scalp involvement, alopecia totalis and alopecia universalis. The libraries were sequenced as a pool, and the TCR yield per sample differed mostly because of small variations in library volumes within the pool. In alopecia patients, the study followed how the peripheral blood TCR repertoire changed in vivo over primary and secondary sensitization to diphenylcyclopropenone (DPC), a hapten. Blood samples were taken from patients before sensitization (week 0) and at 2, 6 and about 24 weeks after DPC sensitization. Roughly 30 alopecia patients gave blood for TCR sequencing at one to four time points (pre-sensitization, 2, 6 and 24 weeks).

In the germline V gene (reference sequence), CDR1 corresponds to LNHNV and CDR2 to YYDKDF. Between the V and J ends, shortened by 0 bases and 3 bases respectively, the junction contains 11 bases. Its CDR3 holds 15 amino acids, cysteine through phenylalanine. Of all the DNA, just the CDR3 is kept, 45 bases in frame from base 1. Summary of the overall study and its limitations: Compared with pre-sensitization or healthy control sets, expanded TCRs formed significantly more large CDR3 similarity clusters, which is consistent with antigen-driven responses. The number of PT1 expanded TCRs positively correlated with patch test score, significant at thresholds 8, 16 and 32 but not 4. Repeated subsampling changed both the strength of the expansion versus patch-test correlation and the threshold at which the correlation became significant. No change with DPC sensitization was found in the number of TCRs above 1 in 1000 frequency, and no evidence of global repertoire structure alterations was found. Because every patient had alopecia, a presumed autoimmune disease, the patients' immune response might differ from that of healthy individuals.

About this clonotype: The clone's antigen remains unknown. No base qualities exist here, and no much larger clone lies one base off it.

The sample's time point label is to be understood as: patch test 1, 2 weeks after DPC sensitization. In the paper's terms, the treatment or condition label means: therapeutic diphenylcyclopropenone sensitization with weekly scalp DPC. At each patch-test visit, blood was drawn before the patch test was applied. Patients were eligible if aged 18 to 70, diagnosed with alopecia and judged suitable for DPC therapy, and pregnant patients were excluded. Total RNA was extracted from unfractionated whole blood that had been collected in Tempus Blood RNA tubes. The method was RACE. For sequencing, a NextSeq 500 was employed. During library preparation, unique molecular identifiers were attached to individual cDNA molecules so that TCRs could be counted in a quantitative, reproducible way. Both TCR alpha and TCR beta chains were sequenced from each blood RNA sample. From the authors' description of their analysis: Samples had a median of about 96,000 TCRs, with a range from roughly 23,224 to 700,000. The Decombinator software suite was used to annotate V, J and CDR3 in the TCR reads. To make PS versus PT1 abundance plots, every sample was subsampled to the same number of TCRs (28,000). TCRs were defined as expanded if absent before sensitization and observed at least eight times at the 2-week time point. Through fastp at Q25 and MiXCR, TCRdb rebuilt clones from the public reads, retaining in-frame beta chains. Here each entry gathers all rows of one CDR3 protein and keeps the most common genes and DNA. The V and J calls reflect TCRdb's pipeline rather than the authors' work. Within this sample are roughly 120,000 distinct CDR3 sequences, with roughly an eighth of them counted one time only. The ten largest account for approximately 0.89% of the sample.

Sequencing was performed on whole blood, taken in connection with sensitization to the hapten diphenylcyclopropenone (DPC). Recombination connected TRBV15 to TRBJ1-1; tentative D gene TRBD1, with 5 bases matching. This clonotype originated in a man between 18 and 29 years old with alopecia areata. Some clones in this sample may be carry-over from other donors' samples. This receptor carries the CDR3 CATSRDPGWDTEAFF. The DNA is as follows: TGTGCCACCAGCAGAGATCCAGGGTGGGACACTGAAGCTTTCTTT.